This TCR beta chain was recovered during a study of shared clonotypes between healthy human individuals. Across the whole study: Each donor's CD8 memory used one plate, CD8 naive two, each CD4 subset three. Findings and caveats of the study: Naive subsets generally had larger estimated richness than memory subsets. Generation probability values for non-shared clonotypes were lower than those for clonotypes shared by all four donors.

In regard to this clone: No antigen is known for it.

Germline-derived CDR1 and CDR2 are KGHSH and LQKENI. The CDR3 is 15 amino acids. Trimming stripped 2 bases from V and 3 bases from J, with 13 bases between. An assay was performed, and its level was deep. The protocol was immunoSEQ multiplex PCR, while the TCRdb copy is restricted to in-frame clones and leaves out a portion. The table includes nearly 1,000,000 clones, about three quarters detected once. This clonotype was obtained from a man aged 18 to 29 in good health. The chain couples TRBV18 to TRBJ1-2, with D perhaps matching TRBD1 (5 bases). Input material: memory CD4+ T cells sorted from blood. As for subset: CD45RA-negative fraction. Here the CDR3 reads CASSPRTGVYYGYTF. CDR3 in DNA: TGTGCCAGCTCACCAAGAACAGGTGTCTACTATGGCTACACCTTC.